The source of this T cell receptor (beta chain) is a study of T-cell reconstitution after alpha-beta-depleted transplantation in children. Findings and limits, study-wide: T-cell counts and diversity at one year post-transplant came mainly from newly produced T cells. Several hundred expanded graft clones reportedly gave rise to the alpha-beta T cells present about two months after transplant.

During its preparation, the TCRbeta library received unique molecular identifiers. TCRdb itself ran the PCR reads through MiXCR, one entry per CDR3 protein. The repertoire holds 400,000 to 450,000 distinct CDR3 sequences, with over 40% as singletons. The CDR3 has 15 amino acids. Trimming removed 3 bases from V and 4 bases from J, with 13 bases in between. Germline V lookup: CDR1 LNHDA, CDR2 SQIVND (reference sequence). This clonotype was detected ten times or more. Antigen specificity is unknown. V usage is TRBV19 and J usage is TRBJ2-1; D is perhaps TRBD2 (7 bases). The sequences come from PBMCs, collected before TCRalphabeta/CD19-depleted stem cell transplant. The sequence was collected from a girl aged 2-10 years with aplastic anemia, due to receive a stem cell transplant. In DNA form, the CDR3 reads TGTGCCAGTAGTATGATGGGGAGGGGGTACAATGAGCAGTTCTTC. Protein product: CASSMMGRGYNEQFF.